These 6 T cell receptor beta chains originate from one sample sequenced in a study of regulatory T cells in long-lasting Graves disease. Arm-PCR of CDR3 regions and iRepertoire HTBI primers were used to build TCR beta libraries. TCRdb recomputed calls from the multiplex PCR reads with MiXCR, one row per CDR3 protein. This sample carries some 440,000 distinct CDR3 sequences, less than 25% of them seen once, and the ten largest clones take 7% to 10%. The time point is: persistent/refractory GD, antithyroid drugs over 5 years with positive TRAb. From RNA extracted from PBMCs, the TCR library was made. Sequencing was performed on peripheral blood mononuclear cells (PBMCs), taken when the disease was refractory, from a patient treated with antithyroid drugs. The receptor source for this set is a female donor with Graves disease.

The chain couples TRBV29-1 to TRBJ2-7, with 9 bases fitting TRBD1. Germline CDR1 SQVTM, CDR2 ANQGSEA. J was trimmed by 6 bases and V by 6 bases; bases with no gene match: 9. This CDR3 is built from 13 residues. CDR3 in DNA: TGCAGCGTCACGGACAGGGGCAACTTCGAGCAGTACTTC. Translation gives CSVTDRGNFEQYF.

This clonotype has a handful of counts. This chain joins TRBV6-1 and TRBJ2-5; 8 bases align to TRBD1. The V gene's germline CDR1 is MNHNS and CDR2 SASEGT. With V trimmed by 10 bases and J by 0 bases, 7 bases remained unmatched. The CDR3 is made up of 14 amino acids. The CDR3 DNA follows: TGTGCCACAACTGGGACAGGATACCAAGAGACCCAGTACTTC. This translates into CATTGTGYQETQYF.

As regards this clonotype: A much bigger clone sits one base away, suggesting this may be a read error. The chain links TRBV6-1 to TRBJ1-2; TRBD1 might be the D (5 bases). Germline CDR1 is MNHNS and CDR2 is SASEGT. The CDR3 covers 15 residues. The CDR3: CASSLTGRTNYGHTF. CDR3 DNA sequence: TGTGCCAGCAGTCTTACAGGCCGAACTAACTATGGCCACACCTTC.

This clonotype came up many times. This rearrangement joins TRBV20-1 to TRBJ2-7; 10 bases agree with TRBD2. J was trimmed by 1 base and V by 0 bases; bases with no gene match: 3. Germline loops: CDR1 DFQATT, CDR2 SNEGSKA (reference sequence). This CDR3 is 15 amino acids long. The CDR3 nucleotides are TGCAGTGCTAGAGAGGCTAGCGGGAGATCCTACGAGCAGTACTTC. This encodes CSAREASGRSYEQYF.

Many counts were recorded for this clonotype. The CDR3 DNA reads TGTGCCAGCAGCCTGGACACCACTAATGAAAAACTGTTTTTT. It yields the protein CASSLDTTNEKLFF. The V and J genes are TRBV7-8 and TRBJ1-4, with D possibly being TRBD1 (5 bases). Germline V gene lookup returns CDR1 SGHVS and CDR2 FQNEAQ. The CDR3 totals 14 residues. V lost 5 bases, J lost 2 bases, and 9 bases lay in between.

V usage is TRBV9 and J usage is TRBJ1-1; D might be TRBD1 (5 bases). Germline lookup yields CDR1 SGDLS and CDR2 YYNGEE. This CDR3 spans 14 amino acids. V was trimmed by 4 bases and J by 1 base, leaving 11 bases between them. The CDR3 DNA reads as TGTGCCAGCAGCCCGGGACCTTGGAACACTGAAGCTTTCTTT. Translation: CASSPGPWNTEAFF.